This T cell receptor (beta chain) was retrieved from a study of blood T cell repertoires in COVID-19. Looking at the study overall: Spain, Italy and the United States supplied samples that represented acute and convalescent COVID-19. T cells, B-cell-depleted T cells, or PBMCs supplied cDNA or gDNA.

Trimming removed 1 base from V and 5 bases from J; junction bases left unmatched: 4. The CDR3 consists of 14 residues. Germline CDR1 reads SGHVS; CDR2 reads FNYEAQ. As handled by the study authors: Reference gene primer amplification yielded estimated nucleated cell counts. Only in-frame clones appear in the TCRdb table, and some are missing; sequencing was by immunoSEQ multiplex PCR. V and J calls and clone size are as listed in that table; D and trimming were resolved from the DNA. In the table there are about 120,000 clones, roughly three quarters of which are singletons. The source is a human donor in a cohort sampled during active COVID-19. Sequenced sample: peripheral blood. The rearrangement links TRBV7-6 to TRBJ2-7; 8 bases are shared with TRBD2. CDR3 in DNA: TGTGCCAGCAGCTTAGGCGGGAGGAGGCACGAGCAGTACTTC. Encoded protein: CASSLGGRRHEQYF.